These 13 T cell receptor beta chains came from one sample sequenced in a study of blood T cell repertoires in COVID-19. Data came from immunoSEQ multiplex PCR; TCRdb stores just in-frame clones and leaves some out. Here the sample spans 150,000 or so clones, around 73% being singletons. What was sequenced was peripheral blood. These receptors all stem from a woman in her forties or fifties with active or convalescent COVID-19.

This clone was seen once. J is TRBJ2-7 and V is TRBV27; perhaps TRBD1 as D (7 bases). V was clipped by 2 bases and J by 7 bases, with 15 bases between them. CDR1 and CDR2 (germline): MNHEY, SMNVEV (reference sequence). This CDR3 comprises 14 residues. CDR3 sequence: CASSLQGGRGEQYF. The DNA for the CDR3 is TGTGCCAGCAGTTTACAGGGGGGTCGGGGTGAGCAGTACTTC.

The CDR3 sequence: CASSGREGRDQPQHF. CDR3 in DNA: TGTGCCAGTAGTGGTCGGGAGGGTAGGGATCAGCCCCAGCATTTT. The chain recombines TRBV19 with TRBJ1-5, with D uncertain. This CDR3 contains 15 residues. The germline V gene has CDR1 LNHDA and CDR2 SQIVND (reference sequence). V was cut by 5 bases and J by 5 bases, with 16 bases left in between. Together with reference TRBV19 and TRBJ1-5, the CDR3 gives the full variable domain: DGGITQSPKYLFRKEGQNVTLSCEQNLNHDAMYWYRQDPGQGLRLIYYSQIVNDFQKGDIAEGYSVSREKKESFPLTVTSAQKNPTAFYLCASSGREGRDQPQHFGDGTRLSIL.

The CDR3 DNA reads as TGCGCCAGCAGCTTGACCGGACAGGGGGTCGCGAACACCGGGGAGCTGTTTTTT. Amino acids: CASSLTGQGVANTGELFF. The chain combines TRBV5-1 with TRBJ2-2, with TRBD1 matching over 10 bases. There are 18 residues in the CDR3. From germline, CDR1 is SGHRS and CDR2 YFSETQ. The junction had 6 bases not matched to a gene; V was cut back by 1 base and J by 0 bases.

The rearrangement joins TRBV2 to TRBJ2-2, with 10 nucleotides matching TRBD2. The CDR3 covers 15 residues. With 4 bases clipped from V and 7 bases from J, the junction kept 6 bases outside the gene matches. Germline CDR1 SNHLY, CDR2 FYNNEI. The CDR3 protein is CASSGLAGLGGELFF. In DNA form, the CDR3 reads TGTGCCAGCAGTGGACTAGCGGGCCTGGGCGGGGAGCTGTTTTTT.

The chain couples TRBV14 to TRBJ2-1; tentative D call: TRBD1 (5 bases). Germline V gene sequence: CDR1 SGHDN, CDR2 FVKESK. The CDR3 runs 16 residues. V was cut by 1 base and J by 2 bases, with 12 bases left in between. This CDR3 reads CASSQGVGPPYNEQFF. The CDR3 DNA reads TGTGCCAGCAGCCAAGGCGTGGGGCCTCCCTACAATGAGCAGTTCTTC.

This clone was recorded once. The V and J genes are TRBV7-3 and TRBJ1-6; no reliable D call. The CDR3 sequence is 14 residues long. The germline V gene has CDR1 SGHTA and CDR2 FQGTGA. V lost 2 bases and J lost 2, with 4 bases in between. The CDR3 nucleotides read TGTGCCAGCAGCTTACAGGCCTATAATTCACCCCTCCACTTT. This translates into CASSLQAYNSPLHF.

The rearrangement links TRBV12-3 or TRBV12-4 to TRBJ2-7, with 9 bases aligning to TRBD1. Trimming at V came to 6 bases and at J to 7 bases, leaving 7 bases not matched to a gene. The CDR3 sequence is 13 residues long. The CDR3 spells CASSRTGTGEQYF. Written as DNA, the CDR3 is TGTGCCAGCAGCAGAACCGGGACAGGGGAGCAGTACTTC.

The chain has TRBV29-1 and TRBJ2-5; D is perhaps TRBD1 (8 bases). V lost 5 bases and J lost 0, with 13 bases in between. CDR1 is SQVTM and CDR2 is ANQGSEA in the germline V gene. The CDR3 has 14 residues. Written as DNA, the CDR3 is TGCAGCGTTCGACAGGGGACTAACCAAGAGACCCAGTACTTC. Translation gives CSVRQGTNQETQYF.

J is TRBJ2-7 and V is TRBV7-2, with TRBD2 matching 11 bases. This CDR3 contains 15 residues. Germline V gene data show CDR1 as SGHTA and CDR2 as FQGNSA. V was pared by 5 bases and J by 3 bases, with 6 bases of the junction left unmatched. The CDR3 protein is CASSIGTSGFYEQYF. CDR3 DNA sequence: TGTGCCAGCAGCATAGGGACTAGCGGATTCTACGAGCAGTACTTC.

The chain links TRBV5-1 to TRBJ1-1; weak D call: TRBD1 (5 bases). Trimming took off 4 bases at V and 0 bases at J, with 16 bases between the two ends. The CDR3 is 16 residues long. Germline CDR1 reads SGHRS; CDR2 reads YFSETQ. The DNA for the CDR3 is TGCGCCAGCAGCCGGGGGAACGTGGGCCTGAACACTGAAGCTTTCTTT. Protein: CASSRGNVGLNTEAFF.

This chain links TRBV6-5 with TRBJ2-3, with 7 bases matching TRBD2. Germline values: CDR1 MNHEY, CDR2 SVGAGI. The CDR3 is made up of 15 amino acids. The J segment lost 6 bases and the V segment lost 0 bases, leaving 6 bases of the junction unmatched. The CDR3 DNA reads as TGTGCCAGCAGTTACTCGACTAGCCGCTCTGATACGCAGTATTTT. This sequence encodes CASSYSTSRSDTQYF.

The rearrangement uses TRBV6-2 or TRBV6-3 and TRBJ1-1; maybe TRBD1 (5 bases). This CDR3 contains 12 residues. Trimming pared 2 bases from V and 7 bases from J, leaving 8 bases between. Germline CDR1 is MNHEY and CDR2 is SVGEGT. CDR3 nucleotide sequence: TGTGCCAGCAGTTACCTCGACAGTGAAGCTTTCTTT. This codes for CASSYLDSEAFF.

This chain links TRBV7-9 with TRBJ2-3, with 8 bases that match TRBD1. The trim removed 1 base at V and 2 bases at J, leaving 5 bases unmatched. CDR3 size: 16 residues. The germline CDR1 and CDR2 sequences are SEHNR and FQNEAQ (reference sequence). As DNA, the CDR3 is TGTGCCAGCAGCTTAGTTGGGGACAGGATCACAGATACGCAGTATTTT. The encoded protein is CASSLVGDRITDTQYF.